This passage covers 3 T cell receptor beta chains from one sample sequenced in a study of control samples from healthy donors and cancer patients. TCRdb's table, derived via immunoSEQ multiplex PCR, lists solely in-frame clones and lacks some. The table shows 29,000 or so clones, with roughly 87% occurring only once. Specimen: formalin-fixed, paraffin-embedded tissue. These receptors originate from a female donor with melanoma.

The gene calls are TRBV9 and TRBJ2-4; D unclear. CDR1 and CDR2 (germline): SGDLS, YYNGEE. The V and J ends lost 4 bases and 6 bases respectively, with 14 bases between them. The CDR3 is 14 amino acids. The CDR3 sequence is CASSLGSPGNIQYF. CDR3 sequence (DNA): TGTGCCAGCAGCCTAGGGTCCCCGGGAAACATTCAGTACTTC.

The chain employs TRBV14 and TRBJ1-1, with D tentatively TRBD1 (6 bases). The V end lost 4 bases, the J end lost 1 base, and 10 bases lay between the germline ends. The CDR3 contains 14 residues. Germline CDR1 is SGHDN and CDR2 is FVKESK. The CDR3 here is CASSRDTPNTEAFF. The CDR3 nucleotides read TGTGCCAGCAGCCGGGACACCCCGAACACTGAAGCTTTCTTT. Full variable domain (rest looked up from reference TRBV14 and TRBJ1-1): EAGVTQFPSHSVIEKGQTVTLRCDPISGHDNLYWYRRVMGKEIKFLLHFVKESKQDESGMPNNRFLAERTGGTYSTLKVQPAELEDSGVYFCASSRDTPNTEAFFGQGTRLTVV.

The chain is built from TRBV3-1 (or the pseudogene TRBV3-2) and TRBJ2-1; a possible D gene is TRBD2 (5 bases). Trimming cost V 1 base and J 6 bases, with 13 bases left between them. Germline V gene data show CDR1 as LGHDT and CDR2 as YNNKEL (reference sequence). The CDR3 has 15 amino acids. For the CDR3, the DNA is TGTGCCAGCAGCCAAGGAGGAGCGGAGATCAATGAGCAGTTCTTC. Its translation: CASSQGGAEINEQFF.